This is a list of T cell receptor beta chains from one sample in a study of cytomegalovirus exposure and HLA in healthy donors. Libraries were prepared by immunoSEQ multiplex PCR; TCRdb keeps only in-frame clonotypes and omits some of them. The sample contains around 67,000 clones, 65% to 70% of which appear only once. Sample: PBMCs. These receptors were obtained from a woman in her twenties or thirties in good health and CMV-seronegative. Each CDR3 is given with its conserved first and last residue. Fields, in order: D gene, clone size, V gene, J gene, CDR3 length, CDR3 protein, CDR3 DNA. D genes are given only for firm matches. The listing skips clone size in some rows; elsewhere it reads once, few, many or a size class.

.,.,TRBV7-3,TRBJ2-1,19,CASSLMGGTRPWDYNEQFF,TGTGCCAGCAGCTTAATGGGAGGGACAAGGCCCTGGGATTACAATGAGCAGTTCTTC
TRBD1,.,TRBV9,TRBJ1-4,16,CASSVGRGPTNEKLFF,TGTGCCAGCAGCGTCGGCAGGGGGCCAACTAATGAAAAACTGTTTTTT
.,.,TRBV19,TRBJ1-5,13,CASSIVRDQPQHF,TGTGCCAGTAGTATAGTTAGAGATCAGCCCCAGCATTTT
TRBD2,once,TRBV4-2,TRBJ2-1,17,CASHLGGGRGGVNEQFF,TGTGCCAGCCACCTAGGGGGGGGGCGGGGGGGAGTGAATGAGCAGTTCTTC
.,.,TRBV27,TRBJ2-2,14,CASSVSRYTGELFF,TGTGCCAGCAGTGTGTCCAGGTACACCGGGGAGCTGTTTTTT
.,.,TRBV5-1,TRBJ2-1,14,CASSSGGVNNEQFF,TGCGCCAGCAGTTCGGGGGGCGTCAACAATGAGCAGTTCTTC
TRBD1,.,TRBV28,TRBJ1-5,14,CASSTGGWNQPQHF,TGTGCCAGCAGCACAGGGGGCTGGAATCAGCCCCAGCATTTT
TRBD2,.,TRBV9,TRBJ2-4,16,CASSPRLAGEGNIQYF,TGTGCCAGCAGCCCGAGACTAGCGGGGGAGGGAAACATTCAGTACTTC
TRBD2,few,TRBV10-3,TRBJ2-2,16,CAISGTSGLAVGELFF,TGTGCCATCAGTGGTACGTCGGGACTAGCGGTCGGGGAGCTGTTTTTT
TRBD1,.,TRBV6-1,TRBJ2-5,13,CASRWTGGVTQYF,TGTGCCAGCAGATGGACAGGGGGGGTGACCCAGTACTTC
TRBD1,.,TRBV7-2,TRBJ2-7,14,CASSFRDRDYEQYF,TGTGCCAGCAGCTTCCGGGACAGGGACTACGAGCAGTACTTC
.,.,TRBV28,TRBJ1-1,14,CASSLSGGITEAFF,TGTGCCAGCAGTTTATCTGGGGGCATTACTGAAGCTTTCTTT
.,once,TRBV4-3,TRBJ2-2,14,CASSLSPSTGELFF,TGCGCCAGCAGCCTTTCCCCGAGCACCGGGGAGCTGTTTTTT
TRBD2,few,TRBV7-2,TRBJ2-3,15,CASSFRRGGSNTQYF,TGTGCCAGCAGTTTCCGGCGGGGGGGATCAAATACGCAGTATTTT
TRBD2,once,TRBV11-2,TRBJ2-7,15,CASEPSGGFKYEQYF,TGTGCCAGCGAGCCTAGCGGGGGATTCAAATACGAGCAGTACTTC
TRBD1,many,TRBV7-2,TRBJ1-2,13,CASSLGTGGGYTF,TGTGCCAGCAGCTTAGGGACAGGGGGTGGCTACACCTTC
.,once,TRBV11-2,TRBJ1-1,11,CASSRRGEAFF,TGTGCCAGCAGCCGACGGGGTGAAGCTTTCTTT
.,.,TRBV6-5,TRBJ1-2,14,CASKRRDTNYGYTF,TGTGCCAGCAAACGCCGGGACACCAACTATGGCTACACCTTC